This T cell receptor beta chain was sequenced during a study of identical twins. The study's findings and limits: For zero-insertion analyses, partial confounding could come from invariant MAIT and iNKT cells. Abundant cord blood beta clonotypes carried fewer insertions; memory repertoires showed none.

This clonotype was counted between two and nine times. Its antigen is still unknown. This CDR3 is 13 amino acids long. V was trimmed by 5 bases and J by 3 bases, leaving 9 bases between them. Per the germline V gene, CDR1 is SGHVS and CDR2 is FQNEAQ. Addition of a universal primer site occurred through template switching, and cDNA carried unique molecular identifiers. Each CDR3 protein gets one entry after TCRdb re-called the 5' RACE reads with MiXCR. The data contain about 290,000 distinct CDR3 sequences, around 9.7% of them singletons. Separately, the same data were catalogued under a study of yellow fever vaccine responses in identical twins. That publication notes: In identical twins, vaccine T cell responses appeared partly shared and partly individual.

The rearrangement joins TRBV7-8 to TRBJ2-3, with a weak D call TRBD2 (6 bases). This receptor was identified in a woman in her late teens or twenties in good health. Specimen: CD8+ T cells sorted from blood. The CDR3 sequence: CASSPSATDTQYF. CDR3 bases: TGTGCCAGCAGCCCTAGCGCAACAGATACGCAGTATTTT.